These 18 T cell receptor beta chains were all obtained from the same sample, sequenced in a study of cytomegalovirus exposure and HLA in healthy donors. 60 Vbeta and 13 Jbeta primers were used in PCR. Here immunoSEQ multiplex PCR was the method, and the copy in TCRdb shows in-frame clones only, minus some. The table shows 50,000 to 70,000 clones, with 65% to 80% occurring only once. Sequencing was carried out using PBMCs. The receptors shown here come from a man aged 25 to 40 in good health and CMV-seropositive.

The CDR3 DNA follows: TGTGCCAGCACCCATGGCAGTAACACTGAAGCTTTCTTT. This gives the protein CASTHGSNTEAFF. The genes are TRBV6-5 and TRBJ1-1; no clear D gene. V was pared by 7 bases and J by 2 bases, with 11 bases between. This CDR3 contains 13 residues. Per the germline V gene, CDR1 is MNHEY and CDR2 is SVGAGI.

CDR3 loop: CSVRVTYEQYF. As DNA, the CDR3 is TGCAGCGTTCGGGTTACCTACGAGCAGTACTTC. This chain joins TRBV29-1 and TRBJ2-7, with D uncertain. Germline CDR1 reads SQVTM; CDR2 reads ANQGSEA. Trimming shortened V by 5 bases and J by 2 bases, and 7 bases separated the two germline ends. The CDR3 has 11 amino acids.

V gene TRBV11-3 combines with J gene TRBJ2-7; a weak D match, TRBD1 (5 bases). Trimming left V 0 bases short and J 9 bases short, with 12 bases between. Germline V gene sequence: CDR1 SGHNT, CDR2 YENEEA. The length of the CDR3 is 13 residues. CDR3 amino acids: CASSLDPTGGQYF. The CDR3 DNA reads TGTGCCAGCAGCTTAGATCCCACAGGTGGGCAGTACTTC.

V gene TRBV5-4 combines with J gene TRBJ1-6; possible D gene TRBD1, 6 bases. Germline assignment: CDR1 SGHNT and CDR2 YYREEE (reference sequence). V dropped 3 bases and J dropped 8 bases, with 12 bases sitting between them. This CDR3 region has 14 residues. The CDR3, as DNA: TGTGCCAGCAGCTCCCGACAGGCTTATTCACCCCTCCACTTT. It translates to CASSSRQAYSPLHF. The whole variable domain, filled in from reference TRBV5-4 and TRBJ1-6, reads ETGVTQSPTHLIKTRGQQVTLRCSSQSGHNTVSWYQQALGQGPQFIFQYYREEENGRGNFPPRFSGLQFPNYSSELNVNALELDDSALYLCASSSRQAYSPLHFGNGTRLTVT.

The rearrangement joins TRBV14 to TRBJ2-5; 7 bases line up with TRBD2. CDR1 SGHDN and CDR2 FVKESK come from the germline V gene. The CDR3 is 15 amino acids. V lost 2 bases and J lost 0; bases outside the gene matches: 3. The CDR3 nucleotides read TGTGCCAGCAGCCAATGGCGGGGGTACCAAGAGACCCAGTACTTC. It yields the protein CASSQWRGYQETQYF.

This chain links TRBV10-3 with TRBJ2-1; no definite D call. CDR3 length: 17 amino acids. Germline lookup yields CDR1 ENHRY and CDR2 SYGVKD. V shed 3 bases and J shed 5 bases, with 20 bases lying between them. The CDR3 DNA reads TGTGCCATCAGTGACTCCCCCGATTTGGCTAGGAACAATGAGCAGTTCTTC. Translated: CAISDSPDLARNNEQFF.

The CDR3 DNA reads as TGTGCCAGCAGCCTGGATTGGGCCGGTGGCTACACCTTC. Translating it yields CASSLDWAGGYTF. The chain joins TRBV6-6 to TRBJ1-2, with D unresolved. CDR1 is MNHNY and CDR2 is SVGAGI in the germline V gene (reference sequence). This CDR3 contains 13 residues. V was clipped by 6 bases and J by 7 bases, with 15 bases between them.

The chain recombines TRBV9 with TRBJ2-5; D gene unclear. CDR3 length: 14 amino acids. The V end was cut by 1 base, the J end by 2 bases, with 9 bases between. Germline CDR1 SGDLS, CDR2 YYNGEE. The CDR3 nucleotides read TGTGCCAGCAGCGTATCGCCGGTACAAGAGACCCAGTACTTC. The encoded protein is CASSVSPVQETQYF.

A word on this clone: An end of the junction does not agree with germline; a read error may underlie this. This rearrangement joins TRBV15 to TRBJ1-6; 8 bases align to TRBD1. The CDR3 covers 12 residues. The germline V gene has CDR1 LNHNV and CDR2 YYDKDF (reference sequence). This chain's CDR3 is CATSRDKGQEAF. The CDR3 DNA reads as TGTGCCACCAGCAGAGACAAGGGACAGGAGGCTTTT.

The V and J genes are TRBV7-6 and TRBJ2-3, with 8 nucleotides matching TRBD2. CDR1 is SGHVS, CDR2 FNYEAQ, per germline. Trimming took 6 bases from V and 7 from J; bases not matched to a gene: 6. The CDR3 is made up of 13 amino acids. This CDR3 reads CASSDTGGHTQYF. CDR3 DNA sequence: TGTGCCAGCAGTGACACGGGGGGGCATACGCAGTATTTT.

This clone appeared a single time. The chain joins TRBV10-3 to TRBJ1-2; D may be TRBD1 (6 bases). Per the germline V gene, CDR1 is ENHRY and CDR2 is SYGVKD. The V and J ends lost 3 bases and 8 bases respectively, with 10 bases between them. This CDR3 spans 12 amino acids. CDR3 DNA sequence: TGTGCCATCAGTGAAGCTGGGGGCGGCTACACCTTC. As protein: CAISEAGGGYTF.

The chain has TRBV19 and TRBJ1-3; TRBD1 might be the D (5 bases). There are 14 residues in the CDR3. Trimming pared 7 bases from V and 3 bases from J, leaving 13 bases between. The germline V gene has CDR1 LNHDA and CDR2 SQIVND (reference sequence). CDR3 amino acids: CASTLGGVGNTIYF. As DNA, the CDR3 is TGTGCCAGTACCCTAGGAGGGGTTGGAAACACCATATATTTT.

The V gene is TRBV4-3, the J gene TRBJ2-7, with D possibly being TRBD2 (6 bases). V shed 2 bases and J shed 4 bases, with 15 bases lying between them. Germline values: CDR1 LGHNA, CDR2 YSLEER. The CDR3 consists of 15 residues. CDR3 sequence reads: CASSQMGGEAYEQYF. DNA for the CDR3: TGCGCCAGCAGCCAAATGGGCGGGGAGGCTTACGAGCAGTACTTC.

This clone was detected once. In DNA form, the CDR3 reads TGTGCCAGCATTCACAGGGGATCTGGAAACACCATATATTTT. It is translated as CASIHRGSGNTIYF. V gene TRBV6-1 combines with J gene TRBJ1-3; TRBD1 agrees at 7 bases. There are 14 residues in the CDR3. The V and J ends lost 7 bases and 1 base, in that order; junction bases with no gene match: 4. In germline, CDR1 is MNHNS, CDR2 SASEGT.

Only one count was recorded for this clone. CDR3 DNA sequence: TGTGCCACCGCTCCGAGGATTCTGAAAAACACCGGGGAGCTGTTTTTT. Its protein product is CATAPRILKNTGELFF. The V and J genes are TRBV15 and TRBJ2-2, with D hard to call. V lost 8 bases and J 2 bases, leaving 18 bases between the germline ends. CDR1 and CDR2 (germline): LNHNV, YYDKDF (reference sequence). The CDR3 length is 16 residues.

V and J are TRBV7-2 and TRBJ1-6; 12 bases agree with TRBD1. Germline assignment: CDR1 SGHTA and CDR2 FQGNSA. The CDR3 totals 15 residues. V dropped 3 bases and J dropped 11; count of bases not matched to a gene: 5. CDR3 in DNA: TGTGCCAGCAGCTTGGGACAGGGGGCCCGGACACCCCTCCACTTT. This translates into CASSLGQGARTPLHF.

V usage is TRBV7-8 and J usage is TRBJ2-1; D is unclear. Trimming removed 0 bases at V and 8 bases at J, with 5 bases between. The length of the CDR3 is 12 residues. Germline V gene sequence: CDR1 SGHVS, CDR2 FQNEAQ. CDR3 nucleotide sequence: TGTGCCAGCAGCTTAGCGCAGGATGAGCAGTTCTTC. This codes for CASSLAQDEQFF.

This chain connects TRBV9 to TRBJ2-1; 9 nucleotides align to TRBD2. Looked up from germline, CDR1 is SGDLS and CDR2 is YYNGEE. Trimming at V came to 0 bases and at J to 8 bases, leaving 3 bases not matched to a gene. The CDR3 has 14 residues. CDR3 sequence (DNA): TGTGCCAGCAGCGTAGTTAGCGGGGGACATGAGCAGTTCTTC. Protein sequence: CASSVVSGGHEQFF. Supplemented by reference TRBV9 and TRBJ2-1, the full variable domain reads DSGVTQTPKHLITATGQRVTLRCSPRSGDLSVYWYQQSLDQGLQFLIQYYNGEERAKGNILERFSAQQFPDLHSELNLSSLELGDSALYFCASSVVSGGHEQFFGPGTRLTVL.